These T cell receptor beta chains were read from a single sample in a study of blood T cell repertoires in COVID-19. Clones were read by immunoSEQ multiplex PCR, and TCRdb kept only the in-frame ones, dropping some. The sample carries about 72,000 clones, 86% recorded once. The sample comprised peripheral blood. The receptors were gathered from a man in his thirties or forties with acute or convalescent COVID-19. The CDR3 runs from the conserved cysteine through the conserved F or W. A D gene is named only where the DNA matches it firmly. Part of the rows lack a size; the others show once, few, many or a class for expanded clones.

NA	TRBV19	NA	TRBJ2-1	TGTGCCAGTATCCCCGGTAGGGGTTACAATGAGCAGTTCTTC	CASIPGRGYNEQFF
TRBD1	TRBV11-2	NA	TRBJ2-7	TGTGCCAGCAGCTTAAGGGACAGCGCCTACGAGCAGTACTTC	CASSLRDSAYEQYF
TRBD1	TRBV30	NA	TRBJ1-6	TGTGCCTGGAGTGAGACAGGGCTAGGGAATTCACCCCTCCACTTT	CAWSETGLGNSPLHF
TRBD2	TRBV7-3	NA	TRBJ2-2	TGTGCCAGCAGCTTAGCGGGAGGGCCGGGCACCGGGGAGCTGTTTTTT	CASSLAGGPGTGELFF
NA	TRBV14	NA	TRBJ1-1	TGTGCCAGCAGCCAGGGGGGTAACACTGAAGCTTTCTTT	CASSQGGNTEAFF
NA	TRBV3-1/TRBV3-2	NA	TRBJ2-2	TGTGCCACCTCGTCGGCTAGAGCCGGGGAGCTGTTTTTT	CATSSARAGELFF
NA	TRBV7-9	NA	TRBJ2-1	TGTGCCAGCAGCTTGAACGTAGATGTATTTCAGTTCTTC	CASSLNVDVFQFF
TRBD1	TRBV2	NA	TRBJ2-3	TGTGCCAGCAGGGCGCAGGGGGCGCATGCAGATACGCAGTATTTT	CASRAQGAHADTQYF
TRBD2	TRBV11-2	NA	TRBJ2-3	TGTGCCAGCAGCTTGGGACTATGGACAGATACGCAGTATTTT	CASSLGLWTDTQYF
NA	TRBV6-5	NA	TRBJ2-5	TGTGCCAGCAGTTACATAATCGAGGAGACCCAGTACTTC	CASSYIIEETQYF
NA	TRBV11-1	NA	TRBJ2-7	TGTGCCAGCAGCTTATCCCCCGAGGGAGTCTACGAGCAGTACTTC	CASSLSPEGVYEQYF
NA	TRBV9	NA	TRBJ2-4	TGTGCCACCGCCCCTTTCCCAGGTGGAATTCAGTACTTC	CATAPFPGGIQYF
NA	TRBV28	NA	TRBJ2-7	TGTGCCAGCAGGGTGGGTCGGGGCTCCTACGAGCAGTACTTC	CASRVGRGSYEQYF
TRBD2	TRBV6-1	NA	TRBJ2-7	TGTGCCAGCAGTGAAGTCCTACCCGGGACTAGCGGGAGTGTCTACGAGCAGTACTTC	CASSEVLPGTSGSVYEQYF
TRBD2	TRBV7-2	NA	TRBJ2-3	TGTGCCAGCAGCTTTCCGGGAGGGCCAACAGATACGCAGTATTTT	CASSFPGGPTDTQYF
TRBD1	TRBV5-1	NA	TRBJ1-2	TGCGCCAGCAGCACTGACAGGGGACGGGGCTATGGCTACACCTTC	CASSTDRGRGYGYTF
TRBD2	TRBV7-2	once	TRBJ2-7	TGTGCCAGCAGGGAAACTAGCGGGAGACCTTACGAGCAGTACTTC	CASRETSGRPYEQYF
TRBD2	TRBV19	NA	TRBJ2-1	TGTGCCAGTAGTTCCGGGACTACCGGGAGCAATGAGCAGTTCTTC	CASSSGTTGSNEQFF
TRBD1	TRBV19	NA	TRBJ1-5	TGTGCCAGTAGTTCCCCGACCGGGGACAGGGGGCGCAATCAGCCCCAGCATTTT	CASSSPTGDRGRNQPQHF
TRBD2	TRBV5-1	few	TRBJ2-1	TGCGCCAGCAGCACGCTAGCGGGAGGGCCAAATGAGCAGTTCTTC	CASSTLAGGPNEQFF
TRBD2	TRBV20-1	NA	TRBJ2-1	TGCAGTGCTAGTACCCTAGCGGGAGGGCCGGTGGAGTTCTTC	CSASTLAGGPVEFF
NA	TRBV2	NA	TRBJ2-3	TGTGCCAGCAGTCCTAGCACAGATACGCAGTATTTT	CASSPSTDTQYF
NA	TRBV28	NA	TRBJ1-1	TGTGCCAGCAGTTTACACCAAGCGAACACTGAAGCTTTCTTT	CASSLHQANTEAFF
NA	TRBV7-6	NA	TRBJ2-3	TGTGCCAGCAGCTTAGTCGCGGAGTTGAACACAGATACGCAGTATTTT	CASSLVAELNTDTQYF
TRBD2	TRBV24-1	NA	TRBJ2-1	TGTGCCACCAGTGAAGCGTTAGCGGGACGCTACAATGAGCAGTTCTTC	CATSEALAGRYNEQFF
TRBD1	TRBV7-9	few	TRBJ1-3	TGTGCCAGCAGTCGGGACAGGGCCGGTGGTTCTGGAAACACCATATATTTT	CASSRDRAGGSGNTIYF
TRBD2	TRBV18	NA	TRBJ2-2	TGTGCCAGCTCACCAGGACTAGCGGGAGCCGCCGGGGAGCTGTTTTTT	CASSPGLAGAAGELFF
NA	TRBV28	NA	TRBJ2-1	TGTGCCAGCAGTTTAAGTGCGGACAGCAGGAATGAGGATGAGCAGTTCTTC	CASSLSADSRNEDEQFF
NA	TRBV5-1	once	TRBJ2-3	TGCGCCAGCAGCTTGGATGGGGCCTACACAGATACGCAGTATTTT	CASSLDGAYTDTQYF
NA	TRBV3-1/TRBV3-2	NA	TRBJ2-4	TGTGCCAGCAGCCAAGATCGTACAGAAAACATTCAGTACTTC	CASSQDRTENIQYF
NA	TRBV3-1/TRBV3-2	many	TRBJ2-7	TGTGCCAGCAGCCAAGGACTAGAGGTGAACGAGCAGTACTTC	CASSQGLEVNEQYF
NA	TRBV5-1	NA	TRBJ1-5	TGCGCCAGCAGCTTGAGTATCGGGCAGCCCCAGCATTTT	CASSLSIGQPQHF
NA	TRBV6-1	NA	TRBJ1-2	TGTGCCAGCAGTGAAGACAGTAAGGGCTACACCTTC	CASSEDSKGYTF
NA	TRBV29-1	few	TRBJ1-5	TGCAGCGCAAAATTCGGGACACCGAATCAGCCCCAGCATTTT	CSAKFGTPNQPQHF
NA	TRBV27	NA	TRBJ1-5	TGTGCCAGCAGTATGGGGCGGATCAATCAGCCCCAGCATTTT	CASSMGRINQPQHF
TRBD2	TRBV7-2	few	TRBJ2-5	TGTGCCAGCAGCCCCCCGGGACTAGTATTTCAAGAGACCCAGTACTTC	CASSPPGLVFQETQYF
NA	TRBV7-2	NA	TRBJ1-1	TGTGCCAGCAGCTTAGATCGTAGTATGGCTTTCTTT	CASSLDRSMAFF
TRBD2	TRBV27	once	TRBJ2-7	TGTGCCAGCAGTTTTGGGGGACTAGTCAACGAGCAGTACTTC	CASSFGGLVNEQYF
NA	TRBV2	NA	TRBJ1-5	TGTGCCAGCGGAAGGGAGGGGACATGGCCCCAGCATTTT	CASGREGTWPQHF
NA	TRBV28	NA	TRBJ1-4	TGTGCCAGCACAACCGACAGGCGCCCAATTGAACTGTTTTTT	CASTTDRRPIELFF
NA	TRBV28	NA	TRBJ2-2	TGTGCCGGCAGTTTTATCCCCACAGGGCACCGGGAGCTGTTTTTT	CAGSFIPTGHRELFF
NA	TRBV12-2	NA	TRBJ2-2	TGTGCAAGTCGCTTAAGTAGCGGGAGGGCATTTGCGGAGCTGTTTTTT	CASRLSSGRAFAELFF
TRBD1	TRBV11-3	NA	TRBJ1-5	TGTGCCAGCAGCTTAGGCGGCGACAGGGGGATGGGGCCCCAGCATTTT	CASSLGGDRGMGPQHF
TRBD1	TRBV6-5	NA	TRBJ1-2	TGTGCCAGCAGTTTCACAGGGGGATATGGCTACACCTTC	CASSFTGGYGYTF
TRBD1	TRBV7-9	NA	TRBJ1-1	TGTGCCAGCAGCTTGGGGTCCAGGGGGGACACTGAAGCTTTCTTT	CASSLGSRGDTEAFF